What follows are 20 T cell receptor beta chains derived from one specimen sequenced in a study of immune evolution from preneoplasia to lung adenocarcinoma. Here immunoSEQ multiplex PCR was the method, and the copy in TCRdb shows in-frame clones only, minus some. The sample lists approximately 6,200 clones, 65% to 80% occurring once. The sequencing sample was made of FFPE minimally invasive lung adenocarcinoma tissue. These receptors were collected from a person aged 50-69 years with lung adenocarcinoma.

The chain has TRBV28 and TRBJ2-1; no clear D gene. V lost 3 bases, J lost 6 bases, and 9 bases lay in between. Germline values: CDR1 MDHEN, CDR2 SYDVKM. This CDR3 has 13 residues. CDR3 region: CASSFSATNEQFF. CDR3 in DNA: TGTGCCAGCAGTTTCAGCGCCACCAATGAGCAGTTCTTC.

Comment on this clone: Additional DNA sequences in this sample encode the identical CDR3. This sequence joins TRBV27 and TRBJ1-2; perhaps TRBD1 as D (5 bases). The CDR3 length is 12 residues. Germline V gene lookup returns CDR1 MNHEY and CDR2 SMNVEV (reference sequence). The V gene lost 6 bases and the J gene lost 8 bases, with 13 bases spanning the gap. The CDR3 coding sequence is TGTGCCAGCAGGTCGGGGGGATGGGGCTACACCTTC. Translation: CASRSGGWGYTF.

CDR3 coding DNA: TGTGCCAGCAGTTACACGACAGGGGCTAACTATGGCTACACCTTC. Amino acid sequence: CASSYTTGANYGYTF. This chain joins TRBV6-5 and TRBJ1-2; the match to TRBD1 covers 8 bases. CDR1 and CDR2 from the germline V gene are MNHEY and SVGAGI. V dropped 2 bases and J dropped 0; count of bases not matched to a gene: 2. This CDR3 is 15 amino acids long.

The rearrangement links TRBV7-2 to TRBJ2-7; 7 nucleotides line up with TRBD1. The CDR3 is made up of 16 amino acids. The germline V gene encodes CDR1 SGHTA and CDR2 FQGNSA. Trimming took 0 bases from V and 2 from J; bases not matched to a gene: 7. Here the CDR3 reads CASSLAGTDHTYEQYF. The DNA for the CDR3 is TGTGCCAGCAGCTTAGCCGGGACAGACCATACCTACGAGCAGTACTTC.

The chain couples TRBV27 to TRBJ2-1; D unclear. The CDR3 is made up of 12 amino acids. Germline CDR1 is MNHEY and CDR2 is SMNVEV (reference sequence). Trimming removed 5 bases from V and 7 bases from J, with 9 bases in between. The CDR3 DNA reads as TGTGCCAGCAGTCCCACCGGGAATGAGCAGTTCTTC. This codes for CASSPTGNEQFF.

The genes are TRBV15 and TRBJ2-5, with D unclear. The CDR3 covers 12 residues. Germline CDR1 reads LNHNV; CDR2 reads YYDKDF (reference sequence). V gave up 0 bases and J gave up 3 bases, with 2 bases separating them. Here the CDR3 DNA reads TGTGCCACCAGCAGAGATAAAGAGACCCAGTACTTC. It encodes CATSRDKETQYF.

The V call is TRBV18, the J call TRBJ1-6; D is unresolved. V lost 2 bases, J lost 5 bases, and 13 bases lay in between. Germline values: CDR1 KGHSH, CDR2 LQKENI. The CDR3 is made up of 16 amino acids. The CDR3 is CASSPRPGLDNSPLHF. Here the CDR3 DNA reads TGTGCCAGCTCACCAAGACCAGGTTTAGATAATTCACCCCTCCACTTT.

The chain joins TRBV4-1 to TRBJ2-1, with 11 bases aligning to TRBD2. The junction had 19 bases not matched to a gene; V was cut back by 5 bases and J by 7 bases. This CDR3 spans 19 amino acids. Germline V gene sequence: CDR1 MGHRA, CDR2 YSYEKL. CDR3 loop: CASSMPGLAGGSSLNEQFF. The CDR3 bases are TGCGCCAGCAGCATGCCCGGGCTAGCGGGGGGAAGTAGTTTGAATGAGCAGTTCTTC.

This clone occurred once. The chain couples TRBV7-3 to TRBJ1-2; 10 nucleotides agree with TRBD1. V lost 5 bases and J lost 6; bases outside the gene matches: 12. The CDR3 extends over 16 amino acids. CDR1 is SGHTA and CDR2 is FQGTGA in the germline V gene. CDR3 nucleotide sequence: TGTGCCAGCAGCGCCACGCCGGGACAGGGGATTGATGGCTACACCTTC. It codes for CASSATPGQGIDGYTF. The whole variable domain, remainder taken from reference TRBV7-3 and TRBJ1-2, is GAGVSQTPSNKVTEKGKYVELRCDPISGHTALYWYRQSLGQGPEFLIYFQGTGAADDSGLPNDRFFAVRPEGSVSTLKIQRTERGDSAVYLCASSATPGQGIDGYTFGSGTRLTVV.

This sequence joins TRBV19 and TRBJ1-4; D perhaps matches TRBD1 (5 bases). The CDR3 is 16 residues long. In germline, CDR1 is LNHDA, CDR2 SQIVND (reference sequence). V was cut by 5 bases and J by 9 bases, with 22 bases left in between. CDR3 sequence: CASSANQGRRMKKLFF. In DNA, the CDR3 is TGTGCCAGTAGTGCAAATCAGGGCCGCCGCATGAAAAAACTGTTTTTT.

This clone was recorded once. The CDR3 loop is CASHGGRGLEAFF. CDR3 nucleotide sequence: TGTGCCAGCCACGGCGGCAGGGGCCTTGAAGCTTTCTTT. The chain links TRBV5-6 to TRBJ1-1, with D perhaps matching TRBD1 (6 bases). The germline gives CDR1 SGHDT, CDR2 YYEEEE. V lost 7 bases, J lost 7 bases, and 17 bases lay in between. The length of the CDR3 is 13 residues.

The chain combines TRBV6-6 with TRBJ1-4, with D uncertain. This CDR3 has 15 amino acids. Germline assignment: CDR1 MNHNY and CDR2 SVGAGI (reference sequence). V was cut by 5 bases and J by 0 bases, with 10 bases left in between. The CDR3 bases are TGTGCCAGCAGTCCCCGGGAGTCAACTAATGAAAAACTGTTTTTT. It codes for CASSPRESTNEKLFF.

The chain uses TRBV19 and TRBJ1-5, with 8 positions matching TRBD1. Trimming removed 6 bases from V and 5 bases from J; junction bases left unmatched: 9. Germline CDR1 is LNHDA and CDR2 is SQIVND (reference sequence). CDR3 length: 15 residues. In nucleotides, the CDR3 is TGTGCCAGTAGCTCCGAGACAGGGGTTGATCAGCCCCAGCATTTT. Protein: CASSSETGVDQPQHF.

The chain has TRBV2 and TRBJ1-1; D unresolved. Germline-derived CDR1 and CDR2 are SNHLY and FYNNEI. With 3 bases removed from V and 0 bases from J, the gap between germline ends came to 2 bases. The CDR3 is 12 residues long. As DNA, the CDR3 is TGTGCCAGCAGTGACGTGAACACTGAAGCTTTCTTT. Amino acids: CASSDVNTEAFF.

The genes are TRBV9 and TRBJ2-3; 8 bases agree with TRBD1. This CDR3 is 16 amino acids long. Germline V gene sequence: CDR1 SGDLS, CDR2 YYNGEE. J lost 1 base, V lost 1 base, and 5 bases had no gene match. The CDR3 here is CASSVSQGAGTDTQYF. DNA for the CDR3: TGTGCCAGCAGCGTAAGTCAGGGGGCAGGCACAGATACGCAGTATTTT.

V usage is TRBV27 and J usage is TRBJ1-1; no clear D. Trimming shortened V by 6 bases and J by 5 bases, and 7 bases separated the two germline ends. Germline V gives CDR1 MNHEY, CDR2 SMNVEV (reference sequence). CDR3 length: 11 residues. This chain's CDR3 is CASSRGTEAFF. In nucleotides, the CDR3 is TGTGCCAGCAGCCGTGGGACTGAAGCTTTCTTT.

This chain connects TRBV7-9 to TRBJ1-1, with D unresolved. This CDR3 contains 13 residues. Trimming stripped 4 bases from V and 1 base from J, with 7 bases between. Germline V gene data show CDR1 as SEHNR and CDR2 as FQNEAQ (reference sequence). In nucleotides, the CDR3 is TGTGCCAGCAGCTCGCCCGCGAACACTGAAGCTTTCTTT. Its translation is CASSSPANTEAFF.

This chain joins TRBV21-1 and TRBJ1-1; no DNA check was done on the table's D call, TRBD1. TRBV21-1 is shown as a pseudogene. This CDR3 region has 15 residues. CDR3 loop: CASSSSGQGNTEAFF. DNA for the CDR3: TGTGCCAGCAGCAGTTCCGGACAGGGGAACACTGAAGCTTTCTTT.

This chain uses TRBV11-2 with TRBJ1-1; D possibly corresponds to TRBD1 (5 bases). Trimming stripped 3 bases from V and 1 base from J, with 6 bases between. The germline CDR1 and CDR2 sequences are SGHAT and FQNNGV. CDR3 length: 13 residues. CDR3 nucleotides: TGTGCCAGCAGCTTTCAGGGGAACACTGAAGCTTTCTTT. This sequence encodes CASSFQGNTEAFF.

Remarks on this clone: Relative to the germline gene, one junction end is altered; a read error may explain this. This CDR3 reads CASSLLAQDTQYF. The CDR3 DNA sequence: TGTGCTAGCAGCCTACTAGCGCAGGATACGCAGTATTTT. This chain joins TRBV7-7 and TRBJ2-3; TRBD2 matches 7 bases. The CDR3 runs to 13 residues. Germline CDR1 SSHAT, CDR2 FNYEAQ (reference sequence).